Given below is one T cell receptor (beta chain) in context. Trimming cost V 7 bases and J 5 bases, with 12 bases left between them. CDR1 and CDR2 (germline): PRHDT, FYEKMQ (reference sequence). The CDR3 is 13 amino acids. Clones were read by immunoSEQ multiplex PCR, and TCRdb kept only the in-frame ones, dropping some. The repertoire holds 60,000 to 65,000 clones, approximately 57% seen once, with under 15% in the top ten. The data are from a study of cytotoxic CD8 clonotypes in ibrutinib-treated CLL. This clonotype was obtained from a human donor with chronic lymphocytic leukemia. The chain employs TRBV13 and TRBJ2-1; D is uncertain. Sequencing was performed on PBMCs, taken after 12 months of ibrutinib treatment. CDR3 sequence reads: CASKRSPNNEQFF. Here the CDR3 DNA reads TGTGCCAGCAAAAGGTCCCCAAACAATGAGCAGTTCTTC.